The rows below give T cell receptor beta chains drawn from one sample of a study of regulatory T cells in long-lasting Graves disease. TCRdb passed the multiplex PCR reads through MiXCR, listing each CDR3 protein once. The sample comprises about 330,000 distinct CDR3 sequences, roughly 16% of which are singletons, and over 20% rests with the top ten. This same sample was also part of a study on T cells in Graves' hyperthyroidism and ophthalmopathy.

Sequenced here: peripheral blood mononuclear cells (PBMCs), sampled at new diagnosis, from a patient treated with antithyroid drugs. These receptors were collected from a woman between 18 and 30 years old with Graves disease. CDR3s include the opening cysteine and the closing phenylalanine or tryptophan. A D gene is named only where the DNA matches it firmly. Expanded clones are given a class, and other clones once, few, many or no size at all.

J gene | V gene | D gene | clone size | CDR3 protein | CDR3 DNA
TRBJ2-1 | TRBV11-2 | . | many | CASSLDGLSYNEQFF | TGTGCCAGCAGCCTAGACGGGCTCTCCTACAATGAGCAGTTCTTC
TRBJ2-5 | TRBV6-1 | . | few | CATSPGEGTQYF | TGTGCCACATCTCCAGGGGAGGGGACCCAGTACTTC
TRBJ2-1 | TRBV12-3/TRBV12-4 | TRBD1 | few | CASSFRQGRNNEQFF | TGTGCCAGCAGTTTCAGACAGGGTAGAAACAATGAGCAGTTCTTC
TRBJ2-1 | TRBV11-2 | TRBD2 | many | CASRFGLANPYNEQFF | TGTGCCAGCAGATTCGGACTAGCAAACCCATACAATGAGCAGTTCTTC
TRBJ2-1 | TRBV5-6 | . | . | CASSFDSFNEQFF | TGTGCCAGCAGCTTTGACTCGTTCAATGAGCAGTTCTTC
TRBJ2-2 | TRBV20-1 | TRBD1 | many | CSATNPGGTGELFF | TGCAGTGCAACCAATCCAGGGGGTACCGGGGAGCTGTTTTTT
TRBJ2-3 | TRBV27 | TRBD2 | many | CATGTGTSGGGGYF | TGTGCCACCGGGACAGGGACTAGCGGGGGGGGAGGGTATTTT
TRBJ2-1 | TRBV7-7 | . | many | CASSLATGAEQFF | TGTGCTAGCAGCTTAGCGACAGGAGCTGAGCAGTTCTTC
TRBJ2-2 | TRBV5-6 | TRBD1 | few | CASSFGTGATGELFF | TGTGCCAGCAGCTTTGGGACAGGGGCGACCGGGGAGCTGTTTTTT
TRBJ2-3 | TRBV11-2 | . | many | CASSLLGRGRRTDTQYF | TGTGCCAGCAGCTTACTGGGGCGGGGGCGGCGCACAGATACGCAGTATTTT
TRBJ2-1 | TRBV7-9 | . | many | CASSLSDLLGGGEQFF | TGTGCCAGCAGCTTATCGGACCTCCTGGGAGGCGGTGAGCAGTTCTTC
TRBJ2-1 | TRBV28 | . | many | CASSSLSRYNEQFF | TGTGCCAGCAGTTCCTTGAGCCGGTACAATGAGCAGTTCTTC
TRBJ2-3 | TRBV2 | . | many | CASRTLKRKPGQVTDTQYF | TGTGCCAGCAGAACACTAAAGCGGAAACCGGGCCAGGTCACAGATACGCAGTATTTT
TRBJ2-1 | TRBV4-1 | TRBD2 | many | CASSQVSGSTNEQFF | TGCGCCAGCAGCCAAGTCAGCGGGAGTACCAATGAGCAGTTCTTC
TRBJ1-1 | TRBV10-1 | TRBD1 | few | CASSESGGRTEAFF | TGCGCCAGCAGTGAGTCAGGGGGCCGGACTGAAGCTTTCTTT
TRBJ2-7 | TRBV11-2 | . | . | CASNLGFSYEQYF | TGTGCCAGTAATCTCGGCTTCTCCTACGAGCAGTACTTC
TRBJ1-2 | TRBV20-1 | . | few | CRWGGFNYGYTF | TGCAGGTGGGGGGGTTTTAACTATGGCTACACCTTC
TRBJ2-7 | TRBV28 | . | many | CASRTGNSYEQYF | TGTGCCAGCAGGACCGGGAACTCCTACGAGCAGTACTTC
TRBJ2-1 | TRBV19 | TRBD2 | few | CASSTGGAANEQFF | TGTGCCAGTAGTACCGGGGGGGCCGCCAATGAGCAGTTCTTC
TRBJ2-3 | TRBV10-3 | . | many | CAISESSLTDTQYF | TGTGCCATCAGTGAGTCGTCGTTAACAGATACGCAGTATTTT
TRBJ2-7 | TRBV11-2 | . | many | CASRATSYEQYF | TGTGCCAGCAGGGCTACCTCCTACGAGCAGTACTTC
TRBJ1-1 | TRBV5-1 | . | many | CASSLAGVLTEAFF | TGCGCCAGCAGCTTGGCAGGGGTTTTGACTGAAGCTTTCTTT
TRBJ2-7 | TRBV4-2 | . | many | CASSQGPNVEQYF | TGTGCCAGCAGCCAAGGTCCCAACGTCGAGCAGTACTTC
TRBJ2-1 | TRBV7-6 | TRBD2 | many | CASSLASVAGGPNEQFF | TGTGCCAGCAGCTTAGCGTCGGTAGCGGGGGGACCCAATGAGCAGTTCTTC
TRBJ1-6 | TRBV11-2 | TRBD1 | few | CASSFHLKDRGQIYNSPLHF | TGTGCCAGCAGCTTCCACCTGAAAGACAGGGGCCAAATTTATAATTCACCCCTCCACTTT
TRBJ1-4 | TRBV2 | . | many | CASRAQGSANEKLFF | TGTGCCAGCAGGGCGCAGGGGTCGGCTAATGAAAAACTGTTTTTT
TRBJ1-1 | TRBV7-8 | TRBD1 | many | CASRNRQGKNTEAFF | TGTGCCAGCAGAAACCGACAGGGGAAGAACACTGAAGCTTTCTTT
TRBJ1-1 | TRBV11-2 | . | many | CASSLVPGRLNTEAFF | TGTGCCAGCAGCTTAGTCCCCGGACGACTGAACACTGAAGCTTTCTTT
TRBJ1-2 | TRBV5-6 | . | few | CASSLGRAGGYTF | TGTGCCAGCAGCTTGGGCAGGGCTGGAGGCTACACCTTC
TRBJ1-2 | TRBV6-1 | . | many | CASSEEPLIGYTF | TGTGCCAGCAGTGAAGAGCCTTTAATTGGCTACACCTTC
TRBJ1-2 | TRBV27 | TRBD1 | few | CASSSLRTGPGYTF | TGTGCCAGCAGTTCACTTCGGACAGGACCCGGCTACACCTTC
TRBJ1-2 | TRBV20-1 | . | many | CSARDEGRTSFPYGYTF | TGCAGTGCTAGAGATGAGGGACGGACTTCTTTTCCCTATGGCTACACCTTC
TRBJ1-5 | TRBV24-1 | . | . | CATSDFGGPAHQPQHF | TGTGCCACCAGTGATTTCGGGGGGCCGGCTCATCAGCCCCAGCATTTT
TRBJ2-6 | TRBV12-3/TRBV12-4 | . | many | CASSGGSGANVLTF | TGTGCCAGCAGTGGAGGCTCTGGGGCCAACGTCCTGACTTTC
TRBJ2-6 | TRBV9 | TRBD2 | once | CASSPPGGAGANVLTF | TGTGCCAGCAGCCCCCCGGGGGGGGCTGGGGCCAACGTCCTGACTTTC
TRBJ1-6 | TRBV27 | . | . | CASMEFLGSPLHF | TGTGCCAGCATGGAGTTTCTTGGTTCACCCCTCCACTTT